Listed here is a single TCR beta chain. Its antigen is unidentified. V was trimmed by 6 bases and J by 6 bases, leaving 14 bases between them. Germline values: CDR1 MGHRA, CDR2 YSYEKL. This CDR3 is built from 14 residues. The source of the sample is a study of vaccination effects on CD4 cells after COVID-19. Turning to the study itself: Of the BNT162b2 and mRNA-1273 vaccines, participants received two doses of one or the other.

After expansion with viral peptide pools in the ViraFEST assay, antigen-specific CD4+ T cells were sequenced. Once cultured for 10 to 11 days, the cells underwent separation to obtain CD4+ T cells. Negative nucleocapsid antibody tests before and after vaccination confirmed no previous SARS-CoV-2 infection. Researchers reported culturing two million PBMC in each well, adding 9 to 10 IU/ml IL-2 and approximately 10 ug/ml peptides. Each culture had half its medium swapped for IL-2 medium on days 3 and 7. Sequenced by immunoSEQ multiplex PCR; TCRdb stores in-frame clones only, minus some. In the table there are around 20,000 clones, around three quarters of which are singletons.

The chain combines TRBV4-1 with TRBJ2-2; D perhaps matches TRBD2 (6 bases). The source is a human donor who received a COVID-19 vaccine. The starting material was CD4+ T cells from PBMCs cultured with HCoV-229E spike peptides, obtained before COVID-19 vaccination. CDR3 DNA: TGCGCCAGCAGAGATCCCCCGGGGGCCGGGGAGCTGTTTTTT. Protein: CASRDPPGAGELFF.